This is a list of T cell receptor beta chains from one sample in a study of vaccination and CD4 T cells after COVID-19. Antigen specificity for these receptors is unknown. Each CDR3 protein is one row after TCRdb ran MiXCR on the PCR reads. The profile shows under 20,000 distinct CDR3 sequences, 55% to 85% of them singletons. Source material: CD4+ T cells from blood, cultured in vitro. These receptors originate from a human donor who had recovered from COVID-19. Both conserved end residues are part of each CDR3. The D gene is left open where the match is weak. A clone size is listed for some rows: how often the clone was seen (once, few, many), or a class if it is expanded.

abundance: -; v_gene: TRBV5-1; d_gene: -; j_gene: TRBJ1-5; CDR3aa: CASSLVGRGDQPQHF; CDR3nt: TGCGCCAGCAGCTTGGTGGGGCGGGGTGATCAGCCCCAGCATTTT
abundance: -; v_gene: TRBV24-1; d_gene: -; j_gene: TRBJ2-3; CDR3aa: CATSDLNGRGTDTQYF; CDR3nt: TGTGCCACCAGTGATTTGAACGGGAGAGGAACAGATACGCAGTATTTT
abundance: -; v_gene: TRBV5-6; d_gene: TRBD2; j_gene: TRBJ2-1; CDR3aa: CASSLERLAGVYNEQFF; CDR3nt: TGTGCCAGCAGCTTGGAACGGCTAGCGGGGGTATACAATGAGCAGTTCTTC
abundance: -; v_gene: TRBV6-1; d_gene: TRBD1; j_gene: TRBJ2-7; CDR3aa: CASSGDRGSYEQYF; CDR3nt: TGTGCCAGCAGCGGGGACAGGGGTTCCTACGAGCAGTACTTC
abundance: -; v_gene: TRBV6-5; d_gene: -; j_gene: TRBJ1-1; CDR3aa: CASSYVGSPTEAFF; CDR3nt: TGTGCCAGCAGTTATGTTGGAAGTCCCACTGAAGCTTTCTTT
abundance: -; v_gene: TRBV20-1; d_gene: TRBD2; j_gene: TRBJ2-7; CDR3aa: CSAPDLAVPYEQYF; CDR3nt: TGCAGTGCGCCGGACCTAGCGGTCCCCTACGAGCAGTACTTC
abundance: -; v_gene: TRBV28; d_gene: -; j_gene: TRBJ1-2; CDR3aa: CASGPSYGYTF; CDR3nt: TGTGCCAGCGGACCCAGCTATGGCTACACCTTC
abundance: -; v_gene: TRBV6-1; d_gene: -; j_gene: TRBJ2-4; CDR3aa: CASSEAGRANIQYF; CDR3nt: TGTGCCAGCAGTGAAGCGGGCAGGGCGAACATTCAGTACTTC
abundance: -; v_gene: TRBV20-1; d_gene: -; j_gene: TRBJ2-5; CDR3aa: CSAGLGEETQYF; CDR3nt: TGCAGTGCCGGACTGGGAGAAGAGACCCAGTACTTC
abundance: -; v_gene: TRBV19; d_gene: -; j_gene: TRBJ1-5; CDR3aa: CASTKAGHSNQPQHF; CDR3nt: TGTGCCAGTACAAAGGCAGGACATAGCAATCAGCCCCAGCATTTT
abundance: -; v_gene: TRBV7-9; d_gene: TRBD1; j_gene: TRBJ1-6; CDR3aa: CASSLERQGNSPLHF; CDR3nt: TGTGCCAGCAGCTTAGAGAGACAGGGTAATTCACCCCTCCACTTT
abundance: -; v_gene: TRBV2; d_gene: -; j_gene: TRBJ2-5; CDR3aa: CASSDWGPQETQYF; CDR3nt: TGTGCCAGCAGTGACTGGGGCCCACAAGAGACCCAGTACTTC
abundance: -; v_gene: TRBV6-1; d_gene: -; j_gene: TRBJ1-1; CDR3aa: CASRTGTSAFF; CDR3nt: TGTGCCAGCAGAACCGGGACATCGGCTTTCTTT
abundance: -; v_gene: TRBV6-2/TRBV6-3; d_gene: -; j_gene: TRBJ1-2; CDR3aa: CASRYDSAAGGYTF; CDR3nt: TGTGCCAGCAGGTATGACAGCGCAGCAGGAGGCTACACCTTC
abundance: few; v_gene: TRBV20-1; d_gene: -; j_gene: TRBJ1-5; CDR3aa: CSALRGSPNQPQHF; CDR3nt: TGCAGTGCTCTTCGAGGGTCCCCCAATCAGCCCCAGCATTTT
abundance: -; v_gene: TRBV28; d_gene: -; j_gene: TRBJ1-5; CDR3aa: CASSLPSRYQPQHF; CDR3nt: TGTGCCAGCAGTTTACCTTCGAGGTATCAGCCCCAGCATTTT
abundance: -; v_gene: TRBV6-5; d_gene: -; j_gene: TRBJ2-3; CDR3aa: CASSYSSTPSTDTQYF; CDR3nt: TGTGCCAGCAGTTACTCTTCAACTCCTAGCACAGATACGCAGTATTTT
abundance: few; v_gene: TRBV27; d_gene: -; j_gene: TRBJ1-5; CDR3aa: CASSLSGSVSNQPQHF; CDR3nt: TGTGCCAGCAGTTTATCCGGGAGCGTGAGTAATCAGCCCCAGCATTTT
abundance: -; v_gene: TRBV5-1; d_gene: -; j_gene: TRBJ1-5; CDR3aa: CASSLSGRGQPQHF; CDR3nt: TGCGCCAGCAGCTTGTCCGGGAGAGGTCAGCCCCAGCATTTT
abundance: once; v_gene: TRBV11-3; d_gene: TRBD1; j_gene: TRBJ2-2; CDR3aa: CASSSDGARTGGTGELFF; CDR3nt: TGTGCCAGCAGCTCGGACGGGGCTCGGACAGGGGGCACCGGGGAGCTGTTTTTT
abundance: -; v_gene: TRBV20-1; d_gene: -; j_gene: TRBJ2-1; CDR3aa: CSARASGRSHNEQFF; CDR3nt: TGCAGTGCTAGAGCGTCGGGGCGTTCCCACAATGAGCAGTTCTTC
abundance: -; v_gene: TRBV4-2; d_gene: -; j_gene: TRBJ1-1; CDR3aa: CASSQRAGESTEAFF; CDR3nt: TGTGCCAGCAGCCAACGGGCGGGGGAGAGCACTGAAGCTTTCTTT
abundance: -; v_gene: TRBV7-9; d_gene: TRBD2; j_gene: TRBJ2-3; CDR3aa: CASSLADGWGTSGRSTDTQYF; CDR3nt: TGTGCCAGCAGCTTAGCTGATGGGTGGGGGACTAGCGGGAGGAGTACAGATACGCAGTATTTT
abundance: -; v_gene: TRBV24-1; d_gene: -; j_gene: TRBJ2-3; CDR3aa: CATSDLPSDTDTQYF; CDR3nt: TGTGCCACCAGTGATTTGCCTAGCGACACAGATACGCAGTATTTT
abundance: once; v_gene: TRBV6-5; d_gene: -; j_gene: TRBJ1-2; CDR3aa: CASSYHTLGGYTF; CDR3nt: TGTGCCAGCAGTTACCACACTCTTGGGGGCTACACCTTC
abundance: -; v_gene: TRBV18; d_gene: -; j_gene: TRBJ2-7; CDR3aa: CASSPTAVGVSRHEQYF; CDR3nt: TGTGCCAGCTCACCCACCGCCGTGGGGGTCAGCCGCCACGAGCAGTACTTC
abundance: -; v_gene: TRBV6-5; d_gene: TRBD1; j_gene: TRBJ1-1; CDR3aa: CASSWGQRSNTEAFF; CDR3nt: TGTGCCAGCAGTTGGGGACAGAGATCGAACACTGAAGCTTTCTTT
abundance: -; v_gene: TRBV24-1; d_gene: -; j_gene: TRBJ2-7; CDR3aa: CATSQGYTYEQYF; CDR3nt: TGTGCCACCAGTCAGGGATACACCTACGAGCAGTACTTC
abundance: -; v_gene: TRBV18; d_gene: TRBD2; j_gene: TRBJ2-7; CDR3aa: CASSPTSGVSYEQYF; CDR3nt: TGTGCCAGCTCGCCGACTAGCGGGGTCTCCTACGAGCAGTACTTC
abundance: -; v_gene: TRBV20-1; d_gene: -; j_gene: TRBJ2-3; CDR3aa: CSASRAGGITDTQYF; CDR3nt: TGCAGTGCTAGTAGGGCGGGTGGAATCACAGATACGCAGTATTTT
abundance: -; v_gene: TRBV30; d_gene: -; j_gene: TRBJ1-1; CDR3aa: CAWSGSDTEAFF; CDR3nt: TGTGCCTGGAGTGGATCGGACACTGAAGCTTTCTTT
abundance: few; v_gene: TRBV20-1; d_gene: -; j_gene: TRBJ2-7; CDR3aa: CSARDQSDYEQYF; CDR3nt: TGCAGTGCTAGAGATCAAAGCGACTACGAGCAGTACTTC
abundance: -; v_gene: TRBV28; d_gene: TRBD1; j_gene: TRBJ1-2; CDR3aa: CASSFPADRDYGYTF; CDR3nt: TGTGCCAGCAGTTTCCCAGCCGACAGGGACTATGGCTACACCTTC
abundance: medium-sized; v_gene: TRBV7-2; d_gene: -; j_gene: TRBJ2-7; CDR3aa: CASSFSVGYEQYF; CDR3nt: TGTGCCAGCAGCTTTAGCGTAGGCTACGAGCAGTACTTC
abundance: -; v_gene: TRBV20-1; d_gene: TRBD1; j_gene: TRBJ1-1; CDR3aa: CSASGRGPAFF; CDR3nt: TGCAGTGCTAGTGGCAGGGGGCCAGCTTTCTTT
abundance: -; v_gene: TRBV28; d_gene: -; j_gene: TRBJ2-3; CDR3aa: CAATRFRTDTQYF; CDR3nt: TGTGCCGCCACCCGTTTTCGCACAGATACGCAGTATTTT
abundance: few; v_gene: TRBV20-1; d_gene: -; j_gene: TRBJ1-5; CDR3aa: CSASAVPGISNQPQHF; CDR3nt: TGCAGTGCTAGTGCCGTGCCAGGTATAAGCAATCAGCCCCAGCATTTT